One sample yielded the 21 T cell receptor beta chains listed below, sequenced in a study of technical replicates of blood from four donors. Libraries were prepared by immunoSEQ multiplex PCR; TCRdb keeps only in-frame clonotypes and omits some of them. Found here are under 100,000 clones, about 94% of them singletons; the top ten hold roughly 0.23%. The sequencing sample was made of T cells isolated from PBMCs. These TCRs come from a human donor in good health.

The chain combines TRBV28 with TRBJ1-1, with 12 bases matching TRBD1. There are 16 residues in the CDR3. The ends lost 1 base at V and 6 bases at J; junction bases unmatched: 6. Germline CDR1 and CDR2: MDHEN and SYDVKM. The CDR3 DNA reads as TGTGCCAGCAGTTTATTGGGGACAGGGGGCAACTCTGAAGCTTTCTTT. Amino acid sequence: CASSLLGTGGNSEAFF.

V and J are TRBV5-1 and TRBJ1-2; 8 positions agree with TRBD1. This CDR3 spans 13 amino acids. Germline V gene lookup returns CDR1 SGHRS and CDR2 YFSETQ. The trim removed 4 bases at V and 8 bases at J, leaving 7 bases unmatched. The CDR3 DNA sequence: TGCGCCAGCAGCGTTGGCAGGGGGCGAGGCTACACCTTC. The encoded protein is CASSVGRGRGYTF.

This chain joins TRBV6-5 and TRBJ2-1, with a weak D call TRBD1 (7 bases). This CDR3 comprises 14 residues. Trimming took 8 bases from V and 4 from J, leaving 15 bases between them. Looked up from germline, CDR1 is MNHEY and CDR2 is SVGAGI. CDR3 bases: TGTGCCAGCCAGGAGGGGGCGAGGTACAATGAGCAGTTCTTC. As protein: CASQEGARYNEQFF.

The CDR3 nucleotides read TGTGCCAGCAGTGTGGGACTCAACACCGGGGAGCTGTTTTTT. Its translation is CASSVGLNTGELFF. The chain couples TRBV7-3 to TRBJ2-2; the D gene is possibly TRBD2 (6 bases). Per the germline V gene, CDR1 is SGHTA and CDR2 is FQGTGA. The ends were cut back, 6 bases at V and 2 bases at J, with 10 bases in the middle. The CDR3 sequence is 14 residues long.

The V and J genes are TRBV11-3 and TRBJ2-1, with 10 bases that match TRBD1. CDR1 is SGHNT and CDR2 is YENEEA in the germline V gene. This CDR3 has 13 amino acids. The ends lost 5 bases at V and 5 bases at J; junction bases unmatched: 0. CDR3 nucleotides: TGTGCCAGCAGCGGACAGGGGGACAATGAGCAGTTCTTC. The encoded protein is CASSGQGDNEQFF.

This chain connects TRBV5-1 to TRBJ2-3; possibly TRBD1 for D (6 bases). The V and J ends lost 7 bases and 0 bases respectively, with 18 bases between them. The germline CDR1 and CDR2 sequences are SGHRS and YFSETQ. This CDR3 has 16 residues. The CDR3 DNA reads as TGCGCCAGCCAGAGACGTCGGGACATAAGCACAGATACGCAGTATTTT. Its translation: CASQRRRDISTDTQYF.

This rearrangement joins TRBV4-2 to TRBJ1-4; the D is unclear. V lost 1 base and J lost 0, with 15 bases in between. Germline CDR1 reads LGHNA; CDR2 reads YNFKEQ. There are 18 residues in the CDR3. DNA of the CDR3: TGTGCCAGCAGCCAAGCCGCAGGCCGCGACGCAACTAATGAAAAACTGTTTTTT. Translation: CASSQAAGRDATNEKLFF.

The chain has TRBV5-1 and TRBJ2-3, with 11 positions matching TRBD2. Germline V CDR1 and CDR2: SGHRS, YFSETQ. The length of the CDR3 is 16 residues. Losses at the gene ends were 3 bases for V and 2 bases for J; bases not matched to a gene: 5. As DNA, the CDR3 is TGCGCCAGCAGCTGGGGACTAGCGGCCTCCACAGATACGCAGTATTTT. Its translation is CASSWGLAASTDTQYF.

The chain joins TRBV10-3 to TRBJ1-1; possible D gene TRBD1, 6 bases. Germline CDR1 ENHRY, CDR2 SYGVKD. This CDR3 is built from 13 residues. V lost 5 bases and J 2 bases, leaving 9 bases between the germline ends. The CDR3 DNA reads as TGTGCCATCAGTCGGGACACTAACACTGAAGCTTTCTTT. It translates to CAISRDTNTEAFF.

The chain couples TRBV19 to TRBJ2-2; 15 bases are a match to TRBD2. The CDR3 has 18 residues. Germline loops: CDR1 LNHDA, CDR2 SQIVND (reference sequence). Unmatched junction bases numbered 12, after V lost 6 bases and J lost 7 bases. CDR3 loop: CASRGPGGLAGGNGELFF. CDR3 nucleotide sequence: TGTGCCAGTAGGGGCCCAGGTGGACTAGCGGGAGGGAACGGGGAGCTGTTTTTT.

J is TRBJ2-6 and V is TRBV5-1; possibly TRBD1 for D (5 bases). Germline lookup yields CDR1 SGHRS and CDR2 YFSETQ. The CDR3 is 18 residues long. V was clipped by 3 bases and J by 0 bases, with 16 bases between them. Here the CDR3 reads CASSSTDTILSGANVLTF. In DNA form, the CDR3 reads TGCGCCAGCAGCTCGACGGACACAATACTCTCTGGGGCCAACGTCCTGACTTTC.

The chain employs TRBV5-6 and TRBJ2-7; 9 nucleotides align to TRBD2. The germline gives CDR1 SGHDT, CDR2 YYEEEE. The CDR3 contains 15 residues. The V gene end was trimmed by 4 bases and the J gene end by 4 bases; junction bases not matched to a gene: 9. CDR3 in amino acids: CASSPVAGGPYEQYF. The CDR3 DNA is TGTGCCAGCAGCCCCGTGGCGGGAGGGCCTTACGAGCAGTACTTC.

The chain combines TRBV6-1 with TRBJ1-5; D gene ambiguous. V was trimmed by 6 bases and J by 0 bases, leaving 6 bases between them. The CDR3 has 13 amino acids. Germline V CDR1 and CDR2: MNHNS, SASEGT. CDR3 nucleotides: TGTGCCAGCAGCCATCATAGCAATCAGCCCCAGCATTTT. Translated: CASSHHSNQPQHF.

The rearrangement joins TRBV5-1 to TRBJ1-1, with TRBD1 identical over 9 bases. The germline gives CDR1 SGHRS, CDR2 YFSETQ. The CDR3 extends over 16 amino acids. The V gene end was trimmed by 0 bases and the J gene end by 3 bases; junction bases not matched to a gene: 6. The CDR3 DNA follows: TGCGCCAGCAGCTTGGCCACAGGGGGCGCGGACACTGAAGCTTTCTTT. This sequence encodes CASSLATGGADTEAFF.

On this clone itself: Germline is not matched at one junction end, which may reflect a read error. The rearrangement uses TRBV15 and TRBJ1-4, with 10 bases identical to TRBD1. The germline V gene has CDR1 LNHNV and CDR2 YYDKDF (reference sequence). The CDR3 is 14 residues long. The CDR3 sequence: CATSLPWGLGQGGF. The CDR3 DNA follows: TGTGCCACCAGCCTACCGTGGGGCCTAGGACAGGGGGGTTTT.

The chain links TRBV7-9 to TRBJ2-2; TRBD2 is a possible D gene (5 bases). The CDR3 consists of 14 residues. The V end lost 5 bases, the J end lost 3 bases, and 10 bases lay between the germline ends. Per germline, CDR1 SEHNR and CDR2 FQNEAQ (reference sequence). CDR3 region: CASSLTGYTGELFF. For the CDR3, the DNA is TGTGCCAGCAGCCTGACGGGGTACACCGGGGAGCTGTTTTTT.

The J gene is TRBJ2-3, the V gene TRBV5-1; D gene ambiguous. CDR3 length equals 15 residues. Germline V gene data show CDR1 as SGHRS and CDR2 as YFSETQ. The V and J ends lost 3 bases and 3 bases respectively, with 14 bases between them. CDR3 nucleotides: TGCGCCAGCAGCTCCGGGTCCTCTCTTACAGATACGCAGTATTTT. It is translated as CASSSGSSLTDTQYF.

This clone has a single count. V is TRBV10-3 and J is TRBJ2-1; 8 nucleotides agree with TRBD2. V was clipped by 4 bases and J by 8 bases; unmatched bases: 7. Germline V gene data show CDR1 as ENHRY and CDR2 as SYGVKD. This CDR3 has 14 residues. The CDR3 region is CAISGLAGMDEQFF. The DNA for the CDR3 is TGTGCCATCAGTGGCTTAGCGGGAATGGATGAGCAGTTCTTC.

The V call is TRBV29-1, the J call TRBJ1-1, with 7 bases identical to TRBD1. CDR1 is SQVTM and CDR2 is ANQGSEA in the germline V gene. The CDR3 length is 11 residues. With 7 bases clipped from V and 6 bases from J, the junction kept 5 bases outside the gene matches. This chain's CDR3 is CSGQGFPEAFF. The CDR3 region has the DNA TGCAGCGGACAGGGTTTTCCTGAAGCTTTCTTT.

V usage is TRBV6-1 and J usage is TRBJ2-7; 9 bases line up with TRBD1. Germline V gives CDR1 MNHNS, CDR2 SASEGT. The length of the CDR3 is 15 residues. V was clipped by 7 bases and J by 2 bases; unmatched bases: 9. CDR3 nucleotides: TGTGCCAGCATTCGTGGGACAGGGAGCACCTACGAGCAGTACTTC. Encoded protein: CASIRGTGSTYEQYF.

The chain carries TRBV7-6 and TRBJ2-5; D uncertain. V lost 2 bases, J lost 0 bases, and 4 bases lay in between. This CDR3 spans 13 amino acids. Germline V lookup: CDR1 SGHVS, CDR2 FNYEAQ. CDR3 coding DNA: TGTGCCAGCAGCTTACAGTACCAAGAGACCCAGTACTTC. Residues: CASSLQYQETQYF. Full variable domain (remainder filled in from reference TRBV7-6 and TRBJ2-5): GAGVSQSPRYKVTKRGQDVALRCDPISGHVSLYWYRQALGQGPEFLTYFNYEAQQDKSGLPNDRFSAERPEGSISTLTIQRTEQRDSAMYRCASSLQYQETQYFGPGTRLLVL.